This record covers a single T cell receptor beta chain. This specimen comes from a study of OX40 agonist ivuxolimab in advanced cancers. Germline V gives CDR1 LGHNT, CDR2 FRNRAP. The CDR3 length is 17 residues. V was pared by 0 bases and J by 2 bases, with 16 bases between. Sequenced by immunoSEQ multiplex PCR; TCRdb stores in-frame clones only, minus some. The data show tens of thousands of clones, roughly nine tenths seen once. The TCR comes from an adult with an advanced solid tumor such as melanoma, head and neck, liver or kidney cancer. This chain joins TRBV12-5 and TRBJ2-5; D gene uncertain. This sample comprised CD4+ or CD8+ T cells sorted from blood, obtained in a trial of the OX40 agonist ivuxolimab. CDR3 sequence: CASGLVLGQPDQETQYF. The CDR3 DNA is TGTGCTAGTGGTTTGGTATTAGGGCAGCCAGATCAAGAGACCCAGTACTTC.